What follows are 26 T cell receptor beta chains derived from one specimen sequenced in a study of control samples from healthy donors and cancer patients. Repertoires were generated with immunoSEQ multiplex PCR, while TCRdb's copy carries only in-frame clones and drops some. The table records roughly 81,000 clones, 84% of them present only once. Sequencing was carried out using PBMCs. The receptors come from a man in his fifties or sixties with head and neck cancer.

The chain couples TRBV3-1 (or the pseudogene TRBV3-2) to TRBJ2-4, with a possible D match to TRBD2 (5 bases). This CDR3 is 13 amino acids long. V was pared by 5 bases and J by 9 bases, with 14 bases between. Germline-derived CDR1 and CDR2 are LGHDT and YNNKEL (reference sequence). CDR3 in amino acids: CASSSLGRGIQYF. In nucleotides, the CDR3 is TGTGCCAGCAGCTCCTTGGGCCGGGGCATTCAGTACTTC.

The V gene is TRBV30, the J gene TRBJ1-3; the D gene is possibly TRBD1 (6 bases). Germline V gene data show CDR1 as GTSNPN and CDR2 as SVGIG (reference sequence). The CDR3 sequence is 12 residues long. V was pared by 4 bases and J by 2 bases, with 6 bases between. CDR3 residues: CAWNRAGNTIYF. The CDR3 DNA reads TGTGCCTGGAACAGGGCTGGAAACACCATATATTTT.

The CDR3 coding sequence is TGCAGTGCTAGTGGACTACCGCCCTATGGCTACACCTTC. Its translation is CSASGLPPYGYTF. The V and J genes are TRBV20-1 and TRBJ1-2; the D is unclear. V was trimmed by 3 bases and J by 4 bases, leaving 12 bases between them. This CDR3 has 13 residues. Germline V CDR1 and CDR2: DFQATT, SNEGSKA (reference sequence).

The CDR3, as DNA: TGTGCCATCGCTGGGGGTCCCCGCGGGTTCTACAATGAGCAGTTCTTC. Protein sequence: CAIAGGPRGFYNEQFF. The rearrangement uses TRBV10-3 and TRBJ2-1, with D perhaps matching TRBD1 or TRBD2 (5 bases each). This CDR3 spans 16 amino acids. Trimming shortened V by 8 bases and J by 3 bases, and 20 bases separated the two germline ends. Germline V gene lookup returns CDR1 ENHRY and CDR2 SYGVKD.

The V and J genes are TRBV10-2 and TRBJ2-5, with 7 bases aligning to TRBD1. This CDR3 is built from 13 residues. V lost 4 bases and J lost 5; bases outside the gene matches: 4. Germline V gives CDR1 WSHSY, CDR2 SAAADI. The CDR3 loop is CASSGQGRETQYF. The CDR3 DNA sequence: TGCGCCAGCAGTGGACAGGGTCGGGAGACCCAGTACTTC.

The rearrangement joins TRBV5-1 to TRBJ1-4; TRBD1 matches 9 bases. The CDR3 runs 14 residues. V lost 2 bases and J lost 5; bases outside the gene matches: 1. Per the germline V gene, CDR1 is SGHRS and CDR2 is YFSETQ. CDR3 sequence: CASSLGTGNEKLFF. The CDR3 DNA is TGCGCCAGCAGCTTAGGGACAGGGAATGAAAAACTGTTTTTT. Full variable domain (rest looked up from reference TRBV5-1 and TRBJ1-4): KAGVTQTPRYLIKTRGQQVTLSCSPISGHRSVSWYQQTPGQGLQFLFEYFSETQRNKGNFPGRFSGRQFSNSRSEMNVSTLELGDSALYLCASSLGTGNEKLFFGSGTQLSVL.

This chain uses TRBV24-1 with TRBJ2-3, with TRBD2 identical over 14 bases. The V gene end was trimmed by 5 bases and the J gene end by 6 bases; junction bases not matched to a gene: 6. The CDR3 runs 16 residues. The V gene's germline CDR1 is KGHDR and CDR2 SFDVKD. CDR3 DNA: TGTGCCACCAGTGGAGGACTAGCGGGGGGTGCGGATACGCAGTATTTT. Translating gives CATSGGLAGGADTQYF.

The CDR3 DNA reads as TGTGCCAGCAGCCATACAGGGGAACTGAACACTGAAGCTTTCTTT. It translates to CASSHTGELNTEAFF. V is TRBV7-2 and J is TRBJ1-1, with 7 bases identical to TRBD1. The V gene's germline CDR1 is SGHTA and CDR2 FQGNSA. V was pared by 5 bases and J by 0 bases, with 6 bases of the junction left unmatched. The CDR3 runs 15 residues.

The chain carries TRBV19 and TRBJ2-5; 8 bases align to TRBD1. The CDR3 runs to 15 residues. The germline CDR1 and CDR2 sequences are LNHDA and SQIVND (reference sequence). Trimming cost V 3 bases and J 1 base; bases outside gene matches: 4. CDR3 nucleotide sequence: TGTGCCAGTAGTATCTACAGGGGGAGCCAAGAGACCCAGTACTTC. It yields the protein CASSIYRGSQETQYF.

The V call is TRBV29-1, the J call TRBJ2-7; D may be TRBD2 (8 bases). The V end was cut by 6 bases, the J end by 6 bases, with 24 bases between. This CDR3 spans 15 amino acids. Germline values: CDR1 SQVTM, CDR2 ANQGSEA. CDR3 loop: CSVQELAAGGGEQYF. The CDR3 DNA sequence: TGCAGCGTCCAAGAACTAGCGGCAGGGGGGGGCGAGCAGTACTTC.

V and J are TRBV27 and TRBJ2-5; 7 bases match TRBD2. CDR1 and CDR2 from the germline V gene are MNHEY and SMNVEV (reference sequence). V lost 6 bases to trimming and J lost 4 bases; unmatched junction nucleotides: 11. This CDR3 has 15 amino acids. CDR3 sequence (DNA): TGTGCCAGCAGCCAAATTGGGAGGGGAGGAGAGACCCAGTACTTC. This codes for CASSQIGRGGETQYF.

This chain connects TRBV6-2 or TRBV6-3 to TRBJ2-2; 11 bases agree with TRBD2. CDR1 is MNHEY and CDR2 is SVGEGT in the germline V gene. The J segment lost 7 bases and the V segment lost 4 bases, leaving 14 bases of the junction unmatched. The CDR3 is 18 residues long. The CDR3, as DNA: TGTGCCAGCAGTTCCGCGACTAGCGGGACGCCCTTTGGCGGGGAGCTGTTTTTT. Translation: CASSSATSGTPFGGELFF.

The rearrangement joins TRBV10-2 to TRBJ2-3; tentative D call: TRBD1 (6 bases). The CDR3 is 16 residues long. The V and J ends lost 6 bases and 0 bases respectively, with 16 bases between them. Germline loops: CDR1 WSHSY, CDR2 SAAADI. CDR3 DNA sequence: TGCGCCAGCAGAAGTTTGGTGAGGGGGAGCACAGATACGCAGTATTTT. It is translated as CASRSLVRGSTDTQYF.

The V gene is TRBV12-3 or TRBV12-4, the J gene TRBJ2-7; tentatively, D is TRBD1 (6 bases). V lost 2 bases to trimming and J lost 5 bases, with 10 bases between them. This CDR3 region has 13 residues. The CDR3 DNA reads TGTGCCAGCAGTTTACAGGGGCTCCACGAGCAGTACTTC. Its protein is CASSLQGLHEQYF.

V usage is TRBV9 and J usage is TRBJ1-4; D perhaps matches TRBD1 (5 bases). Germline V gene data show CDR1 as SGDLS and CDR2 as YYNGEE. The V end was cut by 4 bases, the J end by 8 bases, with 12 bases between. There are 13 residues in the CDR3. The CDR3, as DNA: TGTGCCAGCAGCTCGGGGCGGACGGAAAAACTGTTTTTT. It codes for CASSSGRTEKLFF.

V and J are TRBV6-6 and TRBJ1-3; 8 bases map to TRBD1. Germline CDR1 MNHNY, CDR2 SVGAGI (reference sequence). This CDR3 is built from 15 residues. The ends lost 5 bases at V and 3 bases at J; junction bases unmatched: 6. CDR3 protein: CASSGQGFGGNTIYF. CDR3 in DNA: TGTGCCAGCAGTGGACAGGGTTTTGGTGGAAACACCATATATTTT.

The V and J genes are TRBV6-5 and TRBJ1-4; 9 bases map to TRBD1. After removal of 8 bases from V and 7 bases from J, the junction contained 11 bases not matched to a gene. Looked up from germline, CDR1 is MNHEY and CDR2 is SVGAGI. CDR3 length: 15 amino acids. The CDR3, as DNA: TGTGCCAGCGTACTACTACAGGGGGCTGTTGAAAAACTGTTTTTT. Its protein product is CASVLLQGAVEKLFF.

As regards this clone: One end of the junction fails to match germline, which may point to a read error. The chain carries TRBV18 and TRBJ1-5; maybe TRBD1 (5 bases). This CDR3 has 13 amino acids. CDR1 and CDR2 from the germline V gene are KGHSH and LQKENI. The DNA for the CDR3 is TGTGCCGGCTCACCCGACAGCAAACAGCCCCAGCATTTT. Residues: CAGSPDSKQPQHF.

The CDR3 nucleotides are TGTGCCAGCAGCCCTCCGGGACTAGCGGGGAGCTCCTACGAGCAGTACTTC. Its translation is CASSPPGLAGSSYEQYF. V gene TRBV7-9 combines with J gene TRBJ2-7, with TRBD2 identical over 13 bases. This CDR3 is 17 amino acids long. V dropped 5 bases and J dropped 0; count of bases not matched to a gene: 7. Germline loops: CDR1 SEHNR, CDR2 FQNEAQ (reference sequence).

This clone was seen just once. The CDR3 protein is CASSLVTGGAYNEQFF. In nucleotides, the CDR3 is TGTGCCAGCAGCTTAGTGACAGGGGGCGCGTACAATGAGCAGTTCTTC. The rearrangement links TRBV13 to TRBJ2-1, with 10 nucleotides matching TRBD1. J was trimmed by 4 bases and V by 1 base; bases with no gene match: 4. Germline-derived CDR1 and CDR2 are PRHDT and FYEKMQ (reference sequence). This CDR3 has 16 amino acids.

In this sample, this clone turned up once. The CDR3 DNA reads as TGTGCCAGCAGGCGGACCCCTGAGGGTGAGCAGTTCTTC. The encoded protein is CASRRTPEGEQFF. The V and J genes are TRBV12-3 or TRBV12-4 and TRBJ2-1; D is possibly TRBD2 (5 bases). The CDR3 extends over 13 amino acids. With 6 bases removed from V and 9 bases from J, the gap between germline ends came to 15 bases.

This clone was found once. CDR3 residues: CASSFGQGRTEAFF. In DNA form, the CDR3 reads TGTGCCAGCAGCTTCGGACAGGGGAGAACTGAAGCTTTCTTT. This rearrangement joins TRBV7-9 to TRBJ1-1; 9 bases are a match to TRBD1. This CDR3 has 14 residues. Germline CDR1 SEHNR, CDR2 FQNEAQ (reference sequence). V gave up 3 bases and J gave up 5 bases; unmatched junction bases: 4.

The chain's CDR3 is CAIGTEAFF. CDR3 nucleotides: TGTGCTATAGGGACTGAAGCTTTCTTT. The chain carries TRBV2 and TRBJ1-1; D unresolved. CDR1 SNHLY and CDR2 FYNNEI come from the germline V gene. There are 9 residues in the CDR3. Looking up the rest from reference TRBV2 and TRBJ1-1 gives the full variable domain: EPEVTQTPSHQVTQMGQEVILRCVPISNHLYFYWYRQILGQKVEFLVSFYNNEISEKSEIFDDQFSVERPDGSNFTLKIRSTKLEDSAMYFCAIGTEAFFGQGTRLTVV.

This clone was found a few times. V and J are TRBV10-3 and TRBJ1-1; a possible D gene is TRBD1 (6 bases). The length of the CDR3 is 12 residues. V lost 7 bases and J 1 base, leaving 7 bases between the germline ends. In germline, CDR1 is ENHRY, CDR2 SYGVKD. The CDR3 bases are TGTGCCATCAAGGGGGGGAACACTGAAGCTTTCTTT. This gives the protein CAIKGGNTEAFF.

V and J are TRBV6-5 and TRBJ1-2; 10 bases map to TRBD1. The germline gives CDR1 MNHEY, CDR2 SVGAGI. V dropped 7 bases and J dropped 6; count of bases not matched to a gene: 5. The CDR3 is 13 amino acids. The CDR3, as DNA: TGTGCCAGCATAAGGACAGGGGGGAATGGCTACACCTTC. Protein sequence: CASIRTGGNGYTF.

The V call is TRBV19, the J call TRBJ2-5; a weak D match, TRBD1 (6 bases). The V end was cut by 5 bases, the J end by 8 bases, with 15 bases between. This CDR3 spans 13 amino acids. The germline V gene has CDR1 LNHDA and CDR2 SQIVND (reference sequence). CDR3 DNA sequence: TGTGCCAGTAGTTTCCGACCCGGGACAACCCAGTACTTC. Translation: CASSFRPGTTQYF.